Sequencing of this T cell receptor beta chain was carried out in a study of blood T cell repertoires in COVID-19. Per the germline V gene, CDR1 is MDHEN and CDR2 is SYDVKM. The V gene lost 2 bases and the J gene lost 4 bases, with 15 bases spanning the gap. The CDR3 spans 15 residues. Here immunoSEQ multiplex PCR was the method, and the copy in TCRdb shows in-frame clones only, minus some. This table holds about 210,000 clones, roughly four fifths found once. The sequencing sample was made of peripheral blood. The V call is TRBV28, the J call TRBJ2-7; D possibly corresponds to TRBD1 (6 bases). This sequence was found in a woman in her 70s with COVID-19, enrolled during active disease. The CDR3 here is CASSLGQGFRYEQYF. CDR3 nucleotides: TGTGCCAGCAGTTTAGGTCAGGGGTTCCGTTACGAGCAGTACTTC.